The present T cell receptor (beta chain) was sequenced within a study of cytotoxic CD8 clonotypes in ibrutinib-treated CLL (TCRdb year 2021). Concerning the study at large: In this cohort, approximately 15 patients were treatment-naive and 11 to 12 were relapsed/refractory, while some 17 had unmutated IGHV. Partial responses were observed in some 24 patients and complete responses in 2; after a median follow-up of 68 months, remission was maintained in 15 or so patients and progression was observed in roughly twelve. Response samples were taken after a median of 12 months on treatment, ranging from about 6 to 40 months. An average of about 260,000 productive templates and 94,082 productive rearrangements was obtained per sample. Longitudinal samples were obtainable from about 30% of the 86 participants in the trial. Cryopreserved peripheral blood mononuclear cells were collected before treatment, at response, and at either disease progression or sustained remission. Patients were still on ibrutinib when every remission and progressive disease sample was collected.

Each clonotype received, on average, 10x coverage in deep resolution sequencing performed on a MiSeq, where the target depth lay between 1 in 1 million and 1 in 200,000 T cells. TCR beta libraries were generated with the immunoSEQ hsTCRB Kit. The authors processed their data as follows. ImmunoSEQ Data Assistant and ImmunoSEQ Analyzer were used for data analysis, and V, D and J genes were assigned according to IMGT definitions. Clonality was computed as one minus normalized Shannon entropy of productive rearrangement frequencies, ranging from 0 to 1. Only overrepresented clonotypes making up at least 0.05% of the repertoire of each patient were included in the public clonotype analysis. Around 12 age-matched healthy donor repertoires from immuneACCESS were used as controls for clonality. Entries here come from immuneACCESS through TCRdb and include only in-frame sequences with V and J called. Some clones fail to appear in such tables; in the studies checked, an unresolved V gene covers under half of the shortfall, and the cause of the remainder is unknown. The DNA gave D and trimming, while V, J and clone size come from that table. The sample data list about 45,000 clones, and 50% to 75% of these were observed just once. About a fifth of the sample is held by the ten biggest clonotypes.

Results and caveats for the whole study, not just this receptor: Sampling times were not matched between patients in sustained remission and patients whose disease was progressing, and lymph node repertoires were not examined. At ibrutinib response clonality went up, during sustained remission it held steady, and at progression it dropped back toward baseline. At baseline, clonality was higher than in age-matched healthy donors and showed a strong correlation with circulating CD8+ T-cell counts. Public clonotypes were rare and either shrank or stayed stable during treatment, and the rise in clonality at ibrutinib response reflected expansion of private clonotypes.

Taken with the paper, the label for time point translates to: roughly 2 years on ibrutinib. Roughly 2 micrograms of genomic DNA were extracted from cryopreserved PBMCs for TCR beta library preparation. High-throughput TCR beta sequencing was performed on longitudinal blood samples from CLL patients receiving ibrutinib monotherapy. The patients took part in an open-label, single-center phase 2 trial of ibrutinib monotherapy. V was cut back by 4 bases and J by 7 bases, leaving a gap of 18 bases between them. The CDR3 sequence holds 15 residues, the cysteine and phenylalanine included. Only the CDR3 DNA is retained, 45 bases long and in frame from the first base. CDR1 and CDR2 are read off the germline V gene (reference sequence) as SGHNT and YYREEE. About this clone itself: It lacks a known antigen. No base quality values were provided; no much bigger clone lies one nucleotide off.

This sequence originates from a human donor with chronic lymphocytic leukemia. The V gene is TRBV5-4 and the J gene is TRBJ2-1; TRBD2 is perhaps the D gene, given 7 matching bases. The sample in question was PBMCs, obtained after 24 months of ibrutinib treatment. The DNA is TGTGCCAGCAGCCAGTACGCGGGGGCTTTGAATGAGCAGTTCTTC. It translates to CASSQYAGALNEQFF.